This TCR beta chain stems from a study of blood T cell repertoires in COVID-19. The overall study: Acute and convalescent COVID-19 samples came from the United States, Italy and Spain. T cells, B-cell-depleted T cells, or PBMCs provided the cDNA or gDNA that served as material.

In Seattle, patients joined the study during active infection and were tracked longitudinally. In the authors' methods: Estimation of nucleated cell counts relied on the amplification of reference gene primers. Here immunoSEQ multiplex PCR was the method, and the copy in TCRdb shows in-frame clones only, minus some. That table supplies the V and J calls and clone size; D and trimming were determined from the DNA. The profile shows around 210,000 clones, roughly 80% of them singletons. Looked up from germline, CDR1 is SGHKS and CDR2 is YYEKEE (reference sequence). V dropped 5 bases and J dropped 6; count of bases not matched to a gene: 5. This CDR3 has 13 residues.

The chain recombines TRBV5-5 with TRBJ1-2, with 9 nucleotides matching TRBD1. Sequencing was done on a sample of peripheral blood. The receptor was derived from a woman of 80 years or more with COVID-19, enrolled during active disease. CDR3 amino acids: CASSGTGRNGYTF. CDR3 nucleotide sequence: TGTGCCAGCAGTGGGACAGGGAGAAATGGCTACACCTTC.